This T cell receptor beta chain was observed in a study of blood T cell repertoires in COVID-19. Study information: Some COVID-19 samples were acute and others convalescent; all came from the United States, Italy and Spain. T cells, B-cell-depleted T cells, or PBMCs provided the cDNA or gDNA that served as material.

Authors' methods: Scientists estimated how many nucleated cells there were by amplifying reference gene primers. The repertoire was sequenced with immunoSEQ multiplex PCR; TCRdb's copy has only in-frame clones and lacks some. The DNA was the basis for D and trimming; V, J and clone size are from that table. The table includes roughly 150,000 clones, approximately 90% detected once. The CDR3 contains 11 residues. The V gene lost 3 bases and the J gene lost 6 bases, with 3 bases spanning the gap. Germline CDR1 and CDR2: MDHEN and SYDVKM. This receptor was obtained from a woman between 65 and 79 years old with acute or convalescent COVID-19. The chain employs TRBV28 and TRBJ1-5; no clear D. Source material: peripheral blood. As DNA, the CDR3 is TGTGCCAGCAGTTTTAGTCAGCCCCAGCATTTT. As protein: CASSFSQPQHF. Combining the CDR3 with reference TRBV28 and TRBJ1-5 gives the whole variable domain DVKVTQSSRYLVKRTGEKVFLECVQDMDHENMFWYRQDPGLGLRLIYFSYDVKMKEKGDIPEGYSVSREKKERFSLILESASTNQTSMYLCASSFSQPQHFGDGTRLSIL.